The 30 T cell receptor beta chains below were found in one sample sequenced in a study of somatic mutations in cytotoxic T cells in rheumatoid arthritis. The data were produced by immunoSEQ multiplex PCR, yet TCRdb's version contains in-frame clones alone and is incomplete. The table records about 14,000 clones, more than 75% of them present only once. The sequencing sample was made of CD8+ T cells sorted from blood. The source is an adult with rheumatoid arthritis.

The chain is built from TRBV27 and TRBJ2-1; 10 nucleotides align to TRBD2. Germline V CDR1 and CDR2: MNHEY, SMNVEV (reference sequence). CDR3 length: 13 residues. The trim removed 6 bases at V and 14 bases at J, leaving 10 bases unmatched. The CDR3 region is CASSEGVAGGEFF. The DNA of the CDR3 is TGTGCCAGCAGCGAGGGTGTAGCGGGGGGCGAGTTCTTC.

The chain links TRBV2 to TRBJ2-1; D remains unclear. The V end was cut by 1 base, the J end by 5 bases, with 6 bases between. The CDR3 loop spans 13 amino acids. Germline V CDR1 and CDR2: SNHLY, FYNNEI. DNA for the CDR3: TGTGCCAGCAGTGAAGGGCTCGACAATGAGCAGTTCTTC. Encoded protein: CASSEGLDNEQFF.

The CDR3 bases are TGTGCCATCAGTGAGGTACTAGCGGGGTCCTACGAGCAGTACTTC. As protein: CAISEVLAGSYEQYF. The V call is TRBV10-3, the J call TRBJ2-7; 10 bases match TRBD2. Losses at the gene ends were 2 bases for V and 1 base for J; bases not matched to a gene: 2. CDR1 and CDR2 (germline): ENHRY, SYGVKD. The CDR3 sequence is 15 residues long.

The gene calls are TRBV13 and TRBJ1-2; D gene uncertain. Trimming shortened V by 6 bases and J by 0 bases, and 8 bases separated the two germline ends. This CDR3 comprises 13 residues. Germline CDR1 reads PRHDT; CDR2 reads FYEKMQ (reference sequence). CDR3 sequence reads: CASRYNANYGYTF. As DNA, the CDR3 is TGTGCCAGCAGGTATAATGCTAACTATGGCTACACCTTC.

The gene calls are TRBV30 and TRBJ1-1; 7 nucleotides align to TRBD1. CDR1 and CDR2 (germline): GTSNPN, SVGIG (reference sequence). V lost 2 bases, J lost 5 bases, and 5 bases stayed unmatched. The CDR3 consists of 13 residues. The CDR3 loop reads CAWSPQGQTEAFF. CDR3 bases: TGTGCCTGGAGTCCCCAGGGACAGACTGAAGCTTTCTTT.

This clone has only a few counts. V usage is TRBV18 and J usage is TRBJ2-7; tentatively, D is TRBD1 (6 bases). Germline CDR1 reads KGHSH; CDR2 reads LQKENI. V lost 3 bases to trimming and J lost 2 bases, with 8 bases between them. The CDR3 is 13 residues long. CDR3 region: CASSPDSPYEQYF. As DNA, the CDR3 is TGTGCCAGCTCACCGGACAGCCCCTACGAGCAGTACTTC.

The CDR3, as DNA: TGTGCCAGTTTTTTTTCACGGGGGGAGCAGTACTTC. Translation: CASFFSRGEQYF. This chain links TRBV19 with TRBJ2-7; a weak D match, TRBD2 (6 bases). Trimming stripped 8 bases from V and 7 bases from J, with 15 bases between. The CDR3 is 12 residues long. Germline V lookup: CDR1 LNHDA, CDR2 SQIVND (reference sequence).

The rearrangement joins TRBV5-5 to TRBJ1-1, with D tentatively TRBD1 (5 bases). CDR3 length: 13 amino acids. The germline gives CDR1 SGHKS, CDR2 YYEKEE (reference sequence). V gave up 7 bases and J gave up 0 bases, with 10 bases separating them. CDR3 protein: CASFEDMNTEAFF. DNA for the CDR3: TGTGCCAGCTTTGAGGACATGAACACTGAAGCTTTCTTT.

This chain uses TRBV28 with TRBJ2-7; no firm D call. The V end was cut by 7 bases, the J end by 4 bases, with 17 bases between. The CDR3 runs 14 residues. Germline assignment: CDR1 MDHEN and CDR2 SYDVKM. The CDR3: CASIPTRGLYEQYF. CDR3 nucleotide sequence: TGTGCCAGCATACCTACGAGAGGTCTATACGAGCAGTACTTC.

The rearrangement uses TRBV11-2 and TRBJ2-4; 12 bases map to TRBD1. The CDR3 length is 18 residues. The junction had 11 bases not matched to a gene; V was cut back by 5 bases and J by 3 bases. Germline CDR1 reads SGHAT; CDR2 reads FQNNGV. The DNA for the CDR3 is TGTGCCAGCAGCCCAGGGGGACAGGGGGCTGTTGGCAAAAACATTCAGTACTTC. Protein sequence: CASSPGGQGAVGKNIQYF.

Written as DNA, the CDR3 is TGTGCCAGCAGCCAAGATATTTCGGATAGCTCTGGGGCCAACGTCCTGACTTTC. Translated, it gives CASSQDISDSSGANVLTF. This chain uses TRBV4-2 with TRBJ2-6; D remains unclear. Germline loops: CDR1 LGHNA, CDR2 YNFKEQ. V dropped 0 bases and J dropped 0 bases, with 12 bases sitting between them. The CDR3 extends over 18 amino acids.

The CDR3 bases are TGTGCCAGCAGCTTAGTAGGTGCCACCCTCTCTGGAAACACCATATATTTT. Residues: CASSLVGATLSGNTIYF. This chain links TRBV7-9 with TRBJ1-3; D not resolved. V lost 1 base to trimming and J lost 0 bases, with 13 bases between them. The germline V gene encodes CDR1 SEHNR and CDR2 FQNEAQ (reference sequence). The CDR3 has 17 residues. The full variable domain, with the rest looked up from reference TRBV7-9 and TRBJ1-3, is DTGVSQNPRHKITKRGQNVTFRCDPISEHNRLYWYRQTLGQGPEFLTYFQNEAQLEKSRLLSDRFSAERPKGSFSTLEIQRTEQGDSAMYLCASSLVGATLSGNTIYFGEGSWLTVV.

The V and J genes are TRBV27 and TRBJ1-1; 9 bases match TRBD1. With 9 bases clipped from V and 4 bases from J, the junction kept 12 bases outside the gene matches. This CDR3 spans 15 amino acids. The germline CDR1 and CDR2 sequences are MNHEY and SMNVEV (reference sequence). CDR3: CASTTGGGLGTEAFF. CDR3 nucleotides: TGTGCCAGTACGACAGGGGGGGGGCTTGGCACTGAAGCTTTCTTT.

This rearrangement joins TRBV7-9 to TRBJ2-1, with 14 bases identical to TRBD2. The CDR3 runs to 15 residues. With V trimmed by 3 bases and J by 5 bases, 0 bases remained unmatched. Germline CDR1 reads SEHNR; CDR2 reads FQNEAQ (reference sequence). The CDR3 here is CASSLTSGGDNEQFF. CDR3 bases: TGTGCCAGCAGCTTGACTAGCGGGGGGGACAATGAGCAGTTCTTC.

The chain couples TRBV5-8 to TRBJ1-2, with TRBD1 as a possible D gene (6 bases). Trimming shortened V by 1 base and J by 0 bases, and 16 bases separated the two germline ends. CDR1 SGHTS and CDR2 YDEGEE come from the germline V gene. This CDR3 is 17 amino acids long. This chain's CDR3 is CASSLPGQTRANYGYTF. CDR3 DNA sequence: TGTGCCAGCAGCTTGCCAGGACAGACCCGAGCTAACTATGGCTACACCTTC.

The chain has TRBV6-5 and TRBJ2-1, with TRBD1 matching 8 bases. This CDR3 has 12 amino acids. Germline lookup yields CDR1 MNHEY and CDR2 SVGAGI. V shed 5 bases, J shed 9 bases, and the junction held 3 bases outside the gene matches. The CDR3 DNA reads TGTGCCAGCAGTCAGACAGGGGCTGAGCAGTTCTTC. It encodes CASSQTGAEQFF.

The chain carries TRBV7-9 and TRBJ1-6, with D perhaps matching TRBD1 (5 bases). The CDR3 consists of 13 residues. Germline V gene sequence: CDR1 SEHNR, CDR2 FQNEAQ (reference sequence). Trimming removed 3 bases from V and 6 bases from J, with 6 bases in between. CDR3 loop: CASSLGGNSPLHF. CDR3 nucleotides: TGTGCCAGCAGCTTGGGGGGTAATTCACCCCTCCACTTT.

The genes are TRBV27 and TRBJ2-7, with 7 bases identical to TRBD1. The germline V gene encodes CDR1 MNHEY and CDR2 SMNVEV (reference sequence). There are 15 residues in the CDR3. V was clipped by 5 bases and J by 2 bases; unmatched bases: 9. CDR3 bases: TGTGCCAGCAGTATGATAGGGGGCTATACCTACGAGCAGTACTTC. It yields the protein CASSMIGGYTYEQYF.

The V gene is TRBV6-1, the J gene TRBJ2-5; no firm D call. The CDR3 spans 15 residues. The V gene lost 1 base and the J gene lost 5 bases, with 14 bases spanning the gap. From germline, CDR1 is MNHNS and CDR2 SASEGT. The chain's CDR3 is CASSEDAASWETQYF. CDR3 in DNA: TGTGCCAGCAGTGAAGATGCGGCCTCTTGGGAGACCCAGTACTTC.

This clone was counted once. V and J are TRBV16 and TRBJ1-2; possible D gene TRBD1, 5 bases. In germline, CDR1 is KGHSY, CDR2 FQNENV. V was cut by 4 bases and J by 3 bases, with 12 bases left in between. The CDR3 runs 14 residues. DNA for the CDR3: TGTGCCAGCAGCCCCTTGGGGGGAGACTATGGCTACACCTTC. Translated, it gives CASSPLGGDYGYTF.

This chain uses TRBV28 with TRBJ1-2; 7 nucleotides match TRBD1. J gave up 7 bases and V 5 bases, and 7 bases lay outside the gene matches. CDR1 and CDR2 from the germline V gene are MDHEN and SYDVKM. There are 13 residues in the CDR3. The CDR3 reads CASSPQQGFGYTF. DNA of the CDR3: TGTGCCAGCAGTCCCCAACAGGGGTTTGGCTACACCTTC.

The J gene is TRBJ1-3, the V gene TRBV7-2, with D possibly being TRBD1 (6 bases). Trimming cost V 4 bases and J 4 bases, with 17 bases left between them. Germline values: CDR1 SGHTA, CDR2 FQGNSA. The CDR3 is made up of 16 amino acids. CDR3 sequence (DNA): TGTGCCAGCAGCTGGGCCGGGACAACTAACGGAAACACCATATATTTT. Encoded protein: CASSWAGTTNGNTIYF.

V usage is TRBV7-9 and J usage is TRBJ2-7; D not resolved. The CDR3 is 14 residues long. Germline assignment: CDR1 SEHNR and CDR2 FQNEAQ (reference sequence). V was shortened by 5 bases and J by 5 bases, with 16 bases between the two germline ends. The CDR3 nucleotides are TGTGCCAGCAGCAGCTACCCGTGGGGTCACGAGCAGTACTTC. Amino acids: CASSSYPWGHEQYF.

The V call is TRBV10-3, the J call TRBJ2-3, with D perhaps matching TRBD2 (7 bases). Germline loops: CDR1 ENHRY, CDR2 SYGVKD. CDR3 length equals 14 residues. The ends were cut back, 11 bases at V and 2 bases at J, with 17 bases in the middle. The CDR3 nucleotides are TGTGCCGCCTGGCCGGGGGGCGTCACAGATACGCAGTATTTT. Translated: CAAWPGGVTDTQYF.

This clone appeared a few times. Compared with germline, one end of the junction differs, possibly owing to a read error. In DNA form, the CDR3 reads TGTGCTAGCAGCGTTAGTAGTCTGTTTGGGTATAGCAATCAGCCCCAGCATTTT. Its translation: CASSVSSLFGYSNQPQHF. The chain has TRBV7-7 and TRBJ1-5; the D is unclear. Germline lookup yields CDR1 SSHAT and CDR2 FNYEAQ (reference sequence). The CDR3 totals 18 residues.

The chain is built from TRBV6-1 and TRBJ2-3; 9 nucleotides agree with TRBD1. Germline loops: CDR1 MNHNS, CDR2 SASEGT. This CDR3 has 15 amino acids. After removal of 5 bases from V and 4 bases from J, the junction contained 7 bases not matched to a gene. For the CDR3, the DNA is TGTGCCAGCAGTCTACGGACAGGGGAGGCAGATACGCAGTATTTT. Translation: CASSLRTGEADTQYF.

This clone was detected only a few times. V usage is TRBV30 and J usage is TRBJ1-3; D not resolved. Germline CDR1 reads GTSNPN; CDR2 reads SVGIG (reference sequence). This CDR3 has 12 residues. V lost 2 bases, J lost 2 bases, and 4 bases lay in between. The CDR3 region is CAWSYPGNTIYF. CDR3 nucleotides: TGTGCCTGGAGTTACCCTGGAAACACCATATATTTT.

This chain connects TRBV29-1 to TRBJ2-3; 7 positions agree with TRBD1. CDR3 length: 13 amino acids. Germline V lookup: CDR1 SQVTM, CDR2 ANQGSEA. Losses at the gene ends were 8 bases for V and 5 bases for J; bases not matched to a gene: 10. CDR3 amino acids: CSTSTGTKDTQYF. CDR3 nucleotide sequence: TGCAGCACATCGACAGGGACCAAAGATACGCAGTATTTT.

The CDR3 here is CASRSDPSSYNEQFF. The CDR3 region has the DNA TGTGCCAGCAGATCCGATCCTAGCTCCTACAATGAGCAGTTCTTC. The rearrangement joins TRBV7-9 to TRBJ2-1, with D unclear. Trimming left V 6 bases short and J 0 bases short, with 12 bases between. This CDR3 comprises 15 residues. Per germline, CDR1 SEHNR and CDR2 FQNEAQ (reference sequence).

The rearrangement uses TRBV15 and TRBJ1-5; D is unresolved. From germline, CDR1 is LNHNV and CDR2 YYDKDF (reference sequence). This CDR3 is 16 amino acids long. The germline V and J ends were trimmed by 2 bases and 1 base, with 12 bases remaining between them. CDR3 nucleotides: TGTGCCACCAGCAGAACTGGTTGGGTCAGCAATCAGCCCCAGCATTTT. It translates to CATSRTGWVSNQPQHF. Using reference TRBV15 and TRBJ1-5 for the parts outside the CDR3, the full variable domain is DAMVIQNPRYQVTQFGKPVTLSCSQTLNHNVMYWYQQKSSQAPKLLFHYYDKDFNNEADTPDNFQSRRPNTSFCFLDIRSPGLGDTAMYLCATSRTGWVSNQPQHFGDGTRLSIL.